The 29 T cell receptor beta chains given below trace back to one sample, sequenced in a study of blood T cells in healthy people across ages. Combining a sample-barcoded 5' primer with a J-beta primer mix, a second PCR ran for roughly 7 to 12 cycles. One entry per CDR3 protein results from TCRdb running MiXCR on the 5' RACE reads. This table holds approximately 800,000 distinct CDR3 sequences, 35% to 50% found once. The material sequenced was blood. These receptors all stem from an elderly man in good health.

The rearrangement joins TRBV7-2 to TRBJ2-2, with TRBD2 identical over 10 bases. This CDR3 has 16 amino acids. CDR1 SGHTA and CDR2 FQGNSA come from the germline V gene. Trimming cost V 5 bases and J 4 bases; bases outside gene matches: 7. DNA for the CDR3: TGTGCCAGCAGCGGAGCGGGAGGGCGTGGCACCGGGGAGCTGTTTTTT. It translates to CASSGAGGRGTGELFF.

This clonotype was observed a handful of times. V gene TRBV7-2 combines with J gene TRBJ2-1; a possible D gene is TRBD2 (5 bases). This CDR3 has 13 amino acids. Germline V gene data show CDR1 as SGHTA and CDR2 as FQGNSA. The V end lost 6 bases, the J end lost 7 bases, and 13 bases lay between the germline ends. The CDR3 protein is CASSHQGRNEQFF. CDR3 sequence (DNA): TGTGCCAGCAGTCACCAAGGGAGAAATGAGCAGTTCTTC.

This clonotype occurred a few times. This chain links TRBV20-1 with TRBJ2-1; 12 nucleotides agree with TRBD2. V shed 4 bases, J shed 7 bases, and the junction held 11 bases outside the gene matches. CDR1 and CDR2 (germline): DFQATT, SNEGSKA (reference sequence). This CDR3 is 16 amino acids long. The CDR3 bases are TGCAGTGCTACCCCGTGGACTAGCGGGAAAGCGAATGAGCAGTTCTTC. Amino acids: CSATPWTSGKANEQFF.

Only a few counts were recorded for this clonotype. V gene TRBV2 combines with J gene TRBJ2-7; 9 bases line up with TRBD1. In germline, CDR1 is SNHLY, CDR2 FYNNEI. Losses at the gene ends were 1 base for V and 0 bases for J; bases not matched to a gene: 4. The CDR3 runs to 16 residues. The CDR3 sequence is CASSEGTGVHSYEQYF. CDR3 DNA sequence: TGTGCCAGCAGTGAAGGGACAGGGGTCCACTCCTACGAGCAGTACTTC.

J is TRBJ2-1 and V is TRBV11-2, with TRBD1 identical over 8 bases. The germline gives CDR1 SGHAT, CDR2 FQNNGV. The V and J ends lost 2 bases and 5 bases, in that order; junction bases with no gene match: 11. The CDR3 has 17 residues. This CDR3 is CASSLRGQGARDNEQFF. The CDR3 DNA is TGTGCCAGCAGCTTAAGGGGTCAGGGGGCTCGGGACAATGAGCAGTTCTTC. Filled out from reference TRBV11-2 and TRBJ2-1, the complete variable domain reads EAGVAQSPRYKIIEKRQSVAFWCNPISGHATLYWYQQILGQGPKLLIQFQNNGVVDDSQLPKDRFSAERLKGVDSTLKIQPAKLEDSAVYLCASSLRGQGARDNEQFFGPGTRLTVL.

This clonotype has more than one count but fewer than ten. The V gene is TRBV5-1, the J gene TRBJ2-3, with D possibly matching TRBD2 (6 bases). Germline assignment: CDR1 SGHRS and CDR2 YFSETQ. V gave up 4 bases and J gave up 0 bases, with 15 bases separating them. This CDR3 has 16 residues. CDR3 amino acids: CASSGGTSRSTDTQYF. In DNA, the CDR3 is TGCGCCAGCAGCGGCGGGACGAGTAGAAGCACAGATACGCAGTATTTT.

This clonotype turned up a few times. The rearrangement links TRBV29-1 to TRBJ1-2; 7 nucleotides agree with TRBD1. J gave up 4 bases and V 0 bases, and 8 bases lay outside the gene matches. Germline V lookup: CDR1 SQVTM, CDR2 ANQGSEA. The CDR3 is made up of 15 amino acids. CDR3 nucleotide sequence: TGCAGCGTTGAAGACTCAGGGGGGGGTCTCTATGGCTACACCTTC. This codes for CSVEDSGGGLYGYTF.

This clonotype was found a few times. The rearrangement links TRBV15 to TRBJ2-7; D unclear. Germline V lookup: CDR1 LNHNV, CDR2 YYDKDF (reference sequence). The V gene lost 0 bases and the J gene lost 5 bases, with 8 bases spanning the gap. The CDR3 is made up of 13 amino acids. The CDR3 sequence: CATSRDLHNEQYF. CDR3 bases: TGTGCCACCAGCAGAGATCTACACAACGAGCAGTACTTC.

The rearrangement uses TRBV7-9 and TRBJ2-1, with 12 nucleotides matching TRBD2. The germline CDR1 and CDR2 sequences are SEHNR and FQNEAQ (reference sequence). CDR3 size: 15 residues. After removal of 3 bases from V and 12 bases from J, the junction contained 9 bases not matched to a gene. The CDR3 here is CASSLTSGRGSGQFF. The CDR3 DNA is TGTGCCAGCAGCTTGACTAGCGGGAGAGGAAGTGGGCAGTTCTTC.

The chain joins TRBV12-3 or TRBV12-4 to TRBJ2-1; no reliable D call. The CDR3 extends over 14 amino acids. V lost 5 bases to trimming and J lost 11 bases, with 19 bases between them. CDR3 sequence: CASSERSSSGQQFF. DNA for the CDR3: TGTGCCAGCAGTGAAAGATCGAGCTCGGGCCAGCAGTTCTTC.

The V and J genes are TRBV6-2 or TRBV6-3 and TRBJ2-2, with 7 bases matching TRBD2. Germline-derived CDR1 and CDR2 are MNHEY and SVGEGT. The CDR3 has 14 residues. V lost 10 bases to trimming and J lost 1 base; unmatched junction nucleotides: 6. The CDR3 reads CAIKIAGNTGELFF. The DNA of the CDR3 is TGTGCCATCAAGATAGCGGGGAACACCGGGGAGCTGTTTTTT.

The chain has TRBV14 and TRBJ1-1, with TRBD1 as a possible D gene (5 bases). CDR1 and CDR2 from the germline V gene are SGHDN and FVKESK. The CDR3 contains 16 residues. The V end lost 6 bases, the J end lost 0 bases, and 17 bases lay between the germline ends. The DNA for the CDR3 is TGTGCCAGCAGTCATCGTGCAGGGTCAGTGAACACTGAAGCTTTCTTT. It encodes CASSHRAGSVNTEAFF.

The table lists this clonotype with a few counts. This rearrangement joins TRBV4-3 to TRBJ2-3, with 10 bases that match TRBD2. V shed 0 bases, J shed 6 bases, and the junction held 9 bases outside the gene matches. CDR3 size: 17 residues. Germline V CDR1 and CDR2: LGHNA, YSLEER. The DNA of the CDR3 is TGCGCCAGCAGCCAAGAGGGAGGAAGCGGGAGGGCCGATACGCAGTATTTT. Translating gives CASSQEGGSGRADTQYF.

The chain recombines TRBV20-1 with TRBJ1-4; 7 nucleotides agree with TRBD1. This CDR3 has 15 residues. The germline CDR1 and CDR2 sequences are DFQATT and SNEGSKA (reference sequence). With 0 bases clipped from V and 5 bases from J, the junction kept 6 bases outside the gene matches. CDR3 coding DNA: TGCAGTGCTAGAGATGCGACAGGGACGAATGAAAAACTGTTTTTT. It codes for CSARDATGTNEKLFF.

The chain carries TRBV29-1 and TRBJ2-1; the D gene is possibly TRBD1 (6 bases). This CDR3 has 13 amino acids. The germline V and J ends were trimmed by 4 bases and 8 bases, with 15 bases remaining between them. CDR1 and CDR2 (germline): SQVTM, ANQGSEA. In nucleotides, the CDR3 is TGCAGCGTTGTGAAGTCTGGGGGCCATGAGCAGTTCTTC. It is translated as CSVVKSGGHEQFF.

This chain connects TRBV18 to TRBJ2-5; D tentatively reads TRBD1 or TRBD2 (5 bases each). Germline CDR1 and CDR2: KGHSH and LQKENI. The V gene lost 1 base and the J gene lost 5 bases, with 17 bases spanning the gap. The CDR3 is 16 amino acids. CDR3 DNA sequence: TGTGCCAGCTCACCACTTCCCGAGGGGACGGGGGAGACCCAGTACTTC. Protein: CASSPLPEGTGETQYF.

The gene calls are TRBV20-1 and TRBJ2-1; TRBD2 aligns across 8 bases. Germline V gene lookup returns CDR1 DFQATT and CDR2 SNEGSKA (reference sequence). The trim removed 3 bases at V and 3 bases at J, leaving 7 bases unmatched. This CDR3 is 15 amino acids long. CDR3 bases: TGCAGTGCTAGCCCGCGGCTAGCGGGCTACAATGAGCAGTTCTTC. Translating it yields CSASPRLAGYNEQFF.

Concerning this clonotype itself: A clone one base away is much larger, so this may be a read error. The chain joins TRBV7-2 to TRBJ2-7; possibly TRBD2 for D (6 bases). CDR1 is SGHTA and CDR2 is FQGNSA in the germline V gene. V was trimmed by 5 bases and J by 3 bases, leaving 17 bases between them. The CDR3 has 15 amino acids. CDR3 DNA: TGTGCCAGCAGCGAGACCAGGACTACCAGCTACGAGCAGTACTTC. Its translation: CASSETRTTSYEQYF.

In its sample, this clonotype was seen many times. A read error may account for a junction end that differs from germline. V is TRBV5-1 and J is TRBJ2-5; D not certain. The CDR3 covers 12 residues. CDR1 is SGHRS, CDR2 YFSETQ, per germline. The CDR3 coding sequence is TGTGCCAGCAGCTTAGAAGGGGAGACCCAGTACTTC. This translates into CASSLEGETQYF.

With respect to this clonotype: This may arise from a read error, as a much more abundant clone is one base away. The rearrangement uses TRBV25-1 and TRBJ1-4; no clear D gene. The germline V gene has CDR1 MGHDK and CDR2 SYGVNS. The CDR3 covers 12 residues. Trimming left V 6 bases short and J 7 bases short, with 9 bases between. The CDR3 DNA sequence: TGTGCCAGCAGGGACTACCGTGAAAAACTGTTTTTT. It specifies CASRDYREKLFF.

V and J are TRBV7-2 and TRBJ2-6, with a tentative D call TRBD2 (5 bases). Trimming took off 5 bases at V and 4 bases at J, with 12 bases between the two ends. The V gene's germline CDR1 is SGHTA and CDR2 FQGNSA. The CDR3 has 15 residues. Here the CDR3 DNA reads TGTGCCAGCAGCCCCGACTACCCCGGGGCCAACGTCCTGACTTTC. It translates to CASSPDYPGANVLTF.

This chain links TRBV7-3 with TRBJ2-3; 14 bases are shared with TRBD2. Per germline, CDR1 SGHTA and CDR2 FQGTGA. The CDR3 extends over 17 amino acids. Unmatched junction bases numbered 4, after V lost 2 bases and J lost 3 bases. CDR3: CASSLGLAGGVTDTQYF. CDR3 DNA: TGTGCCAGCAGCTTAGGACTAGCGGGAGGTGTTACAGATACGCAGTATTTT.

DNA for the CDR3: TGTGCCAGCAGTATGCTGGAGGTAGCGGATACGCAGTATTTT. It encodes CASSMLEVADTQYF. V is TRBV6-2 or TRBV6-3 and J is TRBJ2-3, with TRBD2 as a possible D gene (5 bases). Germline values: CDR1 MNHEY, CDR2 SVGEGT. This CDR3 has 14 amino acids. The V end was cut by 5 bases, the J end by 6 bases, with 15 bases between.

This clonotype has more than one count but fewer than ten. The V gene is TRBV12-3 or TRBV12-4, the J gene TRBJ1-4; TRBD1 is a possible D gene (5 bases). The CDR3 is 16 amino acids. Trimming took off 4 bases at V and 8 bases at J, with 20 bases between the two ends. As DNA, the CDR3 is TGTGCCAGCAGTTCCCCAAGGGGCCCTACGCAAGAAAAACTGTTTTTT. Its protein product is CASSSPRGPTQEKLFF.

This sequence joins TRBV12-3 or TRBV12-4 and TRBJ2-2; TRBD2 aligns across 13 bases. J was trimmed by 2 bases and V by 5 bases; bases with no gene match: 5. The CDR3 covers 17 residues. In nucleotides, the CDR3 is TGTGCCAGCAGTCCAGGACTAGCGGGAGCCAACACCGGGGAGCTGTTTTTT. Protein: CASSPGLAGANTGELFF.

CDR3 sequence (DNA): TGCAGTGCTACCTCCGGGACTAGCGGGCTTCACAATGAGCAGTTCTTC. Encoded protein: CSATSGTSGLHNEQFF. The gene calls are TRBV20-1 and TRBJ2-1; 12 bases map to TRBD2. Per the germline V gene, CDR1 is DFQATT and CDR2 is SNEGSKA (reference sequence). The CDR3 length is 16 residues. After removal of 4 bases from V and 5 bases from J, the junction contained 9 bases not matched to a gene.

The chain employs TRBV4-2 and TRBJ2-1, with TRBD2 identical over 8 bases. J gave up 6 bases and V 4 bases, and 8 bases lay outside the gene matches. CDR1 is LGHNA and CDR2 is YNFKEQ in the germline V gene. This CDR3 region has 15 residues. The CDR3 nucleotides are TGTGCCAGCAGCCCGGGGACCCGGGGGGGCAATGAGCAGTTCTTC. Translated: CASSPGTRGGNEQFF.

This chain joins TRBV12-3 or TRBV12-4 and TRBJ2-1; D ambiguous. CDR3 length: 14 amino acids. The germline V and J ends were trimmed by 6 bases and 7 bases, with 16 bases remaining between them. CDR3 in amino acids: CASRTNPSANEQFF. CDR3 in DNA: TGTGCCAGCAGAACCAATCCCAGCGCTAATGAGCAGTTCTTC.

This clonotype was counted only a few times. The chain employs TRBV20-1 and TRBJ1-2; no clear D. This CDR3 is built from 14 residues. V was clipped by 5 bases and J by 3 bases, with 16 bases between them. Germline CDR1 DFQATT, CDR2 SNEGSKA (reference sequence). CDR3 sequence (DNA): TGCAGTGCTTTCGACGGACCGGTCGACTATGGCTACACCTTC. Its protein is CSAFDGPVDYGYTF.